This TCR beta chain is drawn from a study of Ad26.COV2.S vaccination and SARS-CoV-2 variants. Method: immunoSEQ multiplex PCR; TCRdb's copy keeps in-frame clones and lacks some. Of under 400,000 clones in the sample, around 87% were seen once. This sample's treatment: around 19 received Ad26.COV2.S at low or high dose, single or two shots; 5 received placebo; per-sample allocation not given. It was on day 63 after the first vaccine or placebo injection that samples were taken. Built on an Ad26 vector, the vaccine expressed Wuhan-strain SARS-CoV-2 spike. Whole-study results and caveats: While placebo recipients had lower spike-specific TCR breadth, vaccine recipients had more.

Germline loops: CDR1 SGHAT, CDR2 FQNNGV. The CDR3 runs 17 residues. J was trimmed by 2 bases and V by 5 bases; bases with no gene match: 15. Note on this clone: Its antigen is currently unknown.

This chain connects TRBV11-2 to TRBJ2-7; 7 bases line up with TRBD2. The TCR comes from a person aged 18-60 years who received the Ad26.COV2.S COVID-19 vaccine or a placebo. The sequencing here drew on peripheral blood, taken in a trial of Ad26.COV2.S vaccine versus placebo. DNA of the CDR3: TGTGCCAGCAGCCCCCGTGGAGGACTAGAGAAAGCCTACGAGCAGTACTTC. Translated: CASSPRGGLEKAYEQYF.